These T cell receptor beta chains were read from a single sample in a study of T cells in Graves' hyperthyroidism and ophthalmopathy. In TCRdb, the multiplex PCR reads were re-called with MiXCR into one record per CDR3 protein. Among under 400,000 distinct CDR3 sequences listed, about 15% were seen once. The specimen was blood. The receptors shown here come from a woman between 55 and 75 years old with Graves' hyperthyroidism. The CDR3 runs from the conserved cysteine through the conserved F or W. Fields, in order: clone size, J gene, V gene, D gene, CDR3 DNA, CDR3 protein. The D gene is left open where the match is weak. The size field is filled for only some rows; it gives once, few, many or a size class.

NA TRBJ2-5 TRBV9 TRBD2 TGTGCCAGCAGCGTAGGACTAGCGAGAGGGATCCAAGAGACCCAGTACTTC CASSVGLARGIQETQYF
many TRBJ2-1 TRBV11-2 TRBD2 TGTGCCAGCAGCCTTAGCGGGTTGGGTTTGGGCTACAATGAGCAGTTCTTC CASSLSGLGLGYNEQFF
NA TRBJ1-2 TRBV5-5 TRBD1 TGTGCCAGCAGCCCGGGACAGGATCCCTATGGCTACACCTTC CASSPGQDPYGYTF
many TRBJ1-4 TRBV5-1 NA TGCGCCAGCAGCTTGGCAGGGTTCGGGGAAAAACTGTTTTTT CASSLAGFGEKLFF
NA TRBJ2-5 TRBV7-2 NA TGTGCCAGCAGCACGGGTTCTGAGACCCAGTACTTC CASSTGSETQYF
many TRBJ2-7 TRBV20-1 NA TGCAGTGCTAGCCGAGCGGTAGGCTCCTACGAGCAGTACTTC CSASRAVGSYEQYF
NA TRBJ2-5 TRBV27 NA TGTGCCAGCAGTCCTGCTCCTCCATGGGAGACCCAGTACTTC CASSPAPPWETQYF
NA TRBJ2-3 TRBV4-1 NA TGCGCCAGCAGTCTAAGGGAGGAGGCAGATACGCAGTATTTT CASSLREEADTQYF
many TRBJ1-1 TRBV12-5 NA TGTGCTAGTGGCCGCGAGGAGGGCACTGAAGCTTTCTTT CASGREEGTEAFF
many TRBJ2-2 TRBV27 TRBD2 TGTGCCAGCAGTTTACGGACTAGCGGGGTTATTACCGGGGAGCTGTTTTTT CASSLRTSGVITGELFF
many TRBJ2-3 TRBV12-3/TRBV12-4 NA TGTGCCAGCAGTTTGAACCCGGCGGGAGATACGCAGTATTTT CASSLNPAGDTQYF
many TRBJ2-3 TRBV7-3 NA TGTGCCAGCAGCTTTGAGAGCACAGATACGCAGTATTTT CASSFESTDTQYF
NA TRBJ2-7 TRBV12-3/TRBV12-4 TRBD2 TGTGCCAGCACCACCCCGGAGCGGGAGGGCCCCATTTCCTACGAGCAGTACTTC CASTTPEREGPISYEQYF
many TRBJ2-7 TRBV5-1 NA TGCGCCAGCAGCTTGGGGACAGCAACCTACGAGCAGTACTTC CASSLGTATYEQYF
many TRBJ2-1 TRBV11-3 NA TGTGCCAGCAGCTTAGTTGGTGACGAAGAGCAGTTCTTC CASSLVGDEEQFF
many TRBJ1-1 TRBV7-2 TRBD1 TGTGCCAGCAGAGAGGGGGCGCGCACTGAAGCTTTCTTT CASREGARTEAFF
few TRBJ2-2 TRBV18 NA TGTGCCAGCTCAGCAGGGGAGAACGGGGAGCTGTTTTTT CASSAGENGELFF
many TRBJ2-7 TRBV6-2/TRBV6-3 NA TGTGCCAGCAGAAACCCCCTAACCTACGAGCAGTACTTC CASRNPLTYEQYF
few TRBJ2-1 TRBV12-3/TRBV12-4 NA TGTGCCAGCGGGGGGCTTCACAATGAGCAGTTCTTC CASGGLHNEQFF
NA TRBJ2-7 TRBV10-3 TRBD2 TGTGCCATCAGCCAAAGGACTAGCGGGAGATACGAGCAGTACTTC CAISQRTSGRYEQYF
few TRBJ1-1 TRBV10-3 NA TGTGCCTCCCACTTGTGGCCGGCGAACACTGAAGCTTTCTTT CASHLWPANTEAFF
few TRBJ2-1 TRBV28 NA TGTGCCAGCGCGGGGCGGTTCAATGAGCAGTTCTTC CASAGRFNEQFF
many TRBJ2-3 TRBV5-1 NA TGCGCCAACAGCCGGGGAACACCCGCAGATACGCAGTATTTT CANSRGTPADTQYF
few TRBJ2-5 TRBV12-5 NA TGTGCTAGTGGTTTGGCCATCACAGAGACAGAGACCCAGTACTTC CASGLAITETETQYF
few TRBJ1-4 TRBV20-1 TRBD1 TGCAGTGCTAGTGGGACAGGGGGCTTTTCTGGTGAAAAACTGTTTTTT CSASGTGGFSGEKLFF
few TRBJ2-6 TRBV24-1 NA TGTGCCACCAGTGTATACAGCTCTGGGGCCAACGTCCTGACTTTC CATSVYSSGANVLTF
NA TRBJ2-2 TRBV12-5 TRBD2 TGTGCTAGTGGCATAGGACTAGCGGGCCCCGGGGAGCTGTTTTTT CASGIGLAGPGELFF
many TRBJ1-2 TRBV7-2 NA TGTGCCAGCAGCTTAGCGCCCCAGGGCAAATATGGCTACACCTTC CASSLAPQGKYGYTF
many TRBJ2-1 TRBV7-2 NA TGTGCCAGCAGCTTTAGCGTGGGTGAGCAGTTCTTC CASSFSVGEQFF
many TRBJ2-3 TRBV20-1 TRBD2 TGCAGTGCTAGAGAGAGGTGGGAGGGCCCCCCAGATACGCAGTATTTT CSARERWEGPPDTQYF
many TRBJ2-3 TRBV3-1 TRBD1 TGTGCCAGCAGCCTGGGACAGGGGAACACAGATACGCAGTATTTT CASSLGQGNTDTQYF
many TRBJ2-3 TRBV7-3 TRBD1 TGTGCCAGCAGCCCCGGACAGGGGGCGAAAGATACGCAGTATTTT CASSPGQGAKDTQYF
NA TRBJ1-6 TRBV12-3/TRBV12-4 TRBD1 TGTGCCAGCAGTCCTCATTTAGACAGGGAAAATTCACCCCTCCACTTT CASSPHLDRENSPLHF
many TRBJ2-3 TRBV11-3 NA TGTGCCAGCAGCTTAGATCGAGGCCTTACATACACAGATACGCAGTATTTT CASSLDRGLTYTDTQYF
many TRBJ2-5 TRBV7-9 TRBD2 TGTGCCAGCAGCTTAGGTTGGACTAGCGGGAGGTGGTTGGAGACCCAGTACTTC CASSLGWTSGRWLETQYF
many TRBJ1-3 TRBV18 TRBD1 TGTGCCAGCTCAACGAAGGCTCCGGGACAGGGAGCCGGAAACACCATATATTTT CASSTKAPGQGAGNTIYF
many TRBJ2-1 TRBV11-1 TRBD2 TGTGCCAGCAGCTTAGGACTAGCCGGCTTCAATGAGCAGTTCTTC CASSLGLAGFNEQFF
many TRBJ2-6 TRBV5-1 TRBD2 TGCGCCAGCAGCCCGAATTTATTAATAGGACTAGTCTCTGGGGCCAACGTCCTGACTTTC CASSPNLLIGLVSGANVLTF
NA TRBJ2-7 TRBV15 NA TGTGCCACCAGCGGAGATATCGGCTACGAGCAGTACTTC CATSGDIGYEQYF
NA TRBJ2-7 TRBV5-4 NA TGTGCCAGCAGCCCAGCAGGGATTACCTACGAGCAGTACTTC CASSPAGITYEQYF
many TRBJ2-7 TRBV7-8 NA TGTGCCAGCAGCTGGGGCAGGGGGGGGAATGGGTACGAGCAGTACTTC CASSWGRGGNGYEQYF
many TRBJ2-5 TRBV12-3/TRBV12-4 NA TGTGCCAGCAGTCCCGAGACAGGTGAGGGGACCCAGTACTTC CASSPETGEGTQYF
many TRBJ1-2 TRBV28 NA TGTGCCAGCAGTTTACTAGCAGTAAACTATGGCTACACCTTC CASSLLAVNYGYTF
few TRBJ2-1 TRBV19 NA TGTGCCAGTAGTATAGACGGACCGACCTACAATGAGCAGTTCTTC CASSIDGPTYNEQFF
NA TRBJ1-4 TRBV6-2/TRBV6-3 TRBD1 TGTGCCAGCAGTTACCTCACAGGGGGTAATGAAAAACTGTTTTTT CASSYLTGGNEKLFF
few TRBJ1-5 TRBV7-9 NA TGTGCCAGCAGCTTAGGAACACAGAACAATCAGCCCCAGCATTTT CASSLGTQNNQPQHF
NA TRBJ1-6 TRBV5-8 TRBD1 TGTGCCAGCAGCATAGCTCGGGACAGGGTTCCACCCCTCCACTTT CASSIARDRVPPLHF
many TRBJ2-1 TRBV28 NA TGTGCCAGCAGCTTCCCCCCCATCCCCGGTGGCAATGAGCAGTTCTTC CASSFPPIPGGNEQFF
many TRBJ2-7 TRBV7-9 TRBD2 TGTGCCAGCAGCTTAGGTTCTAGCGGCTACGAGCAGTACTTC CASSLGSSGYEQYF
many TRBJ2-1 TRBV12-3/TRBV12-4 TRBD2 TGTGCCAGCAGTCCTGGGACTAGCGGGAAGAATGAGCAGTTCTTC CASSPGTSGKNEQFF
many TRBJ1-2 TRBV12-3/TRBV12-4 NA TGTGCCAGCTCGAGGGAGCTATATGGCTACACCTTC CASSRELYGYTF